The following is a TCR beta chain sequence with its context. CDR1 SEHNR and CDR2 FQNEAQ come from the germline V gene (reference sequence). V lost 4 bases and J lost 0; bases outside the gene matches: 9. This CDR3 is 17 amino acids long. This sample stems from a study of technical replicates of blood from several donors. Using immunoSEQ multiplex PCR, the repertoire was profiled, and TCRdb retains in-frame clones only, with some absent. Of 35,000 to 50,000 clones in the sample, about 96% were seen once. Sequenced: T cells isolated from PBMCs. The chain has TRBV7-9 and TRBJ2-7, with 10 bases identical to TRBD2. The TCR originated in a human donor in good health. CDR3 amino acids: CASSSEWVAGGSYEQYF. The CDR3, as DNA: TGTGCCAGCAGCTCTGAATGGGTAGCGGGGGGCTCCTACGAGCAGTACTTC.